This T cell receptor (beta chain) was recovered during a study of blood T cell repertoires in COVID-19. Study-wide context: Researchers got acute and convalescent COVID-19 samples from the United States, Italy and Spain. T cells, B-cell-depleted T cells, or PBMCs provided the cDNA or gDNA that served as material.

V was pared by 5 bases and J by 3 bases, with 13 bases between. CDR3 length: 14 residues. CDR1 and CDR2 from the germline V gene are MNHEY and SVGAGI. Patients from Seattle were sampled longitudinally, starting during active infection. Original analysis: The assay estimated nucleated cells by amplifying reference gene primers. Profiled with immunoSEQ multiplex PCR; TCRdb holds only in-frame clones, not every one. Clone size and V and J calls were adopted from that table, with D and trimming inferred from the DNA. The sample includes 300,000 to 400,000 clones, 88% seen only once; the top ten take 7.3%.

This clonotype was sampled from a woman in her seventies with COVID-19, enrolled during active disease. The sequenced material came from peripheral blood. The V and J genes are TRBV6-5 and TRBJ1-1, with no clear D. CDR3 in amino acids: CASSPADGYTEAFF. The CDR3 DNA follows: TGTGCCAGCAGTCCGGCCGACGGGTACACTGAAGCTTTCTTT.